The 18 T cell receptor beta chains listed next were all sequenced from one sample in a study of early T cells in non-severe SARS-CoV-2 infection. TCRdb reprocessed the 5' RACE reads via MiXCR and lists one record per CDR3 protein. The sample lists 100,000 to 120,000 distinct CDR3 sequences, around 12% seen once, with approximately 3.5% in the top ten. The material was whole blood, obtained at baseline. Receptors originate from an adult who was a healthcare worker with PCR-confirmed SARS-CoV-2 infection or an uninfected control (not recorded which).

The chain recombines TRBV5-1 with TRBJ2-1; D perhaps matches TRBD2 (8 bases). The germline V gene has CDR1 SGHRS and CDR2 YFSETQ. This CDR3 region has 15 residues. Trimming took 4 bases from V and 7 from J, leaving 18 bases between them. In DNA, the CDR3 is TGCGCCAGCAGCCGCGGGGGGCAACAGGGGAATGAGCAGTTCTTC. Its protein is CASSRGGQQGNEQFF. Complete variable domain (other parts from reference TRBV5-1 and TRBJ2-1): KAGVTQTPRYLIKTRGQQVTLSCSPISGHRSVSWYQQTPGQGLQFLFEYFSETQRNKGNFPGRFSGRQFSNSRSEMNVSTLELGDSALYLCASSRGGQQGNEQFFGPGTRLTVL.

This clonotype was counted a few times. This sequence joins TRBV12-3 or TRBV12-4 and TRBJ2-1; 8 positions match TRBD2. The CDR3 extends over 15 amino acids. The V gene end was trimmed by 2 bases and the J gene end by 7 bases; junction bases not matched to a gene: 7. The CDR3 coding sequence is TGTGCCAGCAGTTTATCGGGAGGGCCGGGAAATGAGCAGTTCTTC. Residues: CASSLSGGPGNEQFF.

This clonotype was seen only a few times. This chain connects TRBV5-4 to TRBJ2-1, with a possible D match to TRBD2 (5 bases). CDR1 and CDR2 from the germline V gene are SGHNT and YYREEE (reference sequence). CDR3 length: 15 amino acids. Trimming shortened V by 0 bases and J by 2 bases, and 9 bases separated the two germline ends. The CDR3 spells CASSLAGVTYNEQFF. The DNA of the CDR3 is TGTGCCAGCAGCTTGGCCGGGGTTACCTACAATGAGCAGTTCTTC.

This clonotype occurred a few times. The gene calls are TRBV7-9 and TRBJ1-6; unclear D gene. The CDR3 is 17 amino acids. Germline V gene data show CDR1 as SEHNR and CDR2 as FQNEAQ (reference sequence). V lost 2 bases to trimming and J lost 3 bases, with 14 bases between them. CDR3 coding DNA: TGTGCCAGCAGCTTATTGGGCAGCGCCGGCTATAATTCACCCCTCCACTTT. Translation: CASSLLGSAGYNSPLHF.

This clonotype was detected ten times or more. V gene TRBV20-1 combines with J gene TRBJ2-3; no clear D gene. Trimming took 1 base from V and 2 from J, leaving 19 bases between them. This CDR3 has 17 amino acids. Germline loops: CDR1 DFQATT, CDR2 SNEGSKA (reference sequence). CDR3 DNA sequence: TGCAGTGCTAGAGGGCAGCCTGTCTTACGTCACACAGATACGCAGTATTTT. Amino acids: CSARGQPVLRHTDTQYF.

The gene calls are TRBV20-1 and TRBJ2-7; D might be TRBD1 (6 bases). The length of the CDR3 is 15 residues. The germline CDR1 and CDR2 sequences are DFQATT and SNEGSKA (reference sequence). V was pared by 5 bases and J by 2 bases, with 19 bases between. This chain's CDR3 is CSAPKAAGDAYEQYF. DNA for the CDR3: TGCAGTGCTCCCAAGGCCGCAGGGGACGCCTACGAGCAGTACTTC.

The table lists this clonotype with many counts. The gene calls are TRBV9 and TRBJ2-3; tentatively, D is TRBD2 (6 bases). The length of the CDR3 is 16 residues. Germline V gene sequence: CDR1 SGDLS, CDR2 YYNGEE. With 4 bases removed from V and 2 bases from J, the gap between germline ends came to 17 bases. DNA for the CDR3: TGTGCCAGCAGCTCCCGGGACTCGATTTACACAGATACGCAGTATTTT. Its translation: CASSSRDSIYTDTQYF. Full variable domain (missing parts from reference TRBV9 and TRBJ2-3): DSGVTQTPKHLITATGQRVTLRCSPRSGDLSVYWYQQSLDQGLQFLIQYYNGEERAKGNILERFSAQQFPDLHSELNLSSLELGDSALYFCASSSRDSIYTDTQYFGPGTRLTVL.

CDR3 sequence (DNA): TGTGCCAGCAGTCTGAGGGGGCCCTTTACAGTCCTTCTCACTGAAGCTTTCTTT. This encodes CASSLRGPFTVLLTEAFF. V usage is TRBV27 and J usage is TRBJ1-1; TRBD1 agrees at 7 bases. The CDR3 has 18 amino acids. With V trimmed by 5 bases and J by 4 bases, 19 bases remained unmatched. Germline lookup yields CDR1 MNHEY and CDR2 SMNVEV (reference sequence).

By share, this clonotype ranks as medium-sized. This sequence joins TRBV15 and TRBJ1-1; 7 bases are a match to TRBD1. Germline CDR1 LNHNV, CDR2 YYDKDF (reference sequence). The J segment lost 7 bases and the V segment lost 4 bases, leaving 9 bases of the junction unmatched. The CDR3 is made up of 14 amino acids. CDR3 sequence: CATSTELGGHEAFF. In DNA form, the CDR3 reads TGTGCCACCAGCACAGAACTAGGGGGCCATGAAGCTTTCTTT.

This clonotype showed up many times. The chain recombines TRBV10-1 with TRBJ1-1; D call uncertain. The V end was cut by 0 bases, the J end by 11 bases, with 16 bases between. The germline gives CDR1 WNHNN, CDR2 SYGVQD (reference sequence). The CDR3 runs to 14 residues. CDR3 residues: CASSESKQMVYAFF. The DNA of the CDR3 is TGCGCCAGCAGTGAGTCGAAACAGATGGTGTATGCTTTCTTT.

This clonotype has only a few counts. The CDR3 spells CAWSSGALGYGYTF. The CDR3 nucleotides are TGTGCCTGGAGCTCAGGGGCCCTGGGGTATGGCTACACCTTC. The chain combines TRBV30 with TRBJ1-2; TRBD1 is a possible D gene (6 bases). The V end was cut by 3 bases, the J end by 5 bases, with 16 bases between. The length of the CDR3 is 14 residues. Germline loops: CDR1 GTSNPN, CDR2 SVGIG (reference sequence).

This clonotype has a count of ten or more. The chain combines TRBV29-1 with TRBJ2-5; unclear D gene. V was cut by 3 bases and J by 5 bases, with 10 bases left in between. This CDR3 has 12 residues. Looked up from germline, CDR1 is SQVTM and CDR2 is ANQGSEA. CDR3 in DNA: TGCAGCGTTGAGCGTTTCGGGGAGACCCAGTACTTC. Its translation: CSVERFGETQYF.

The chain uses TRBV28 and TRBJ2-3, with TRBD1 matching 7 bases. CDR1 is MDHEN, CDR2 SYDVKM, per germline. The CDR3 length is 14 residues. V gave up 7 bases and J gave up 6 bases; unmatched junction bases: 10. This CDR3 reads CASTLRTGDDTQYF. The CDR3 DNA follows: TGTGCCAGCACCCTGAGAACAGGGGATGATACGCAGTATTTT.

This clonotype was seen only a few times. CDR3: CASSQYNQGSKEKLFF. The DNA for the CDR3 is TGCGCCAGCAGCCAATATAATCAGGGCTCGAAGGAAAAACTGTTTTTT. The rearrangement joins TRBV4-1 to TRBJ1-4; possibly TRBD1 for D (5 bases). V gave up 2 bases and J gave up 8 bases, with 18 bases separating them. CDR1 is MGHRA and CDR2 is YSYEKL in the germline V gene. CDR3 length: 16 amino acids.

The chain combines TRBV28 with TRBJ1-1, with D hard to call. Looked up from germline, CDR1 is MDHEN and CDR2 is SYDVKM. Trimming took off 6 bases at V and 0 bases at J, with 11 bases between the two ends. The CDR3 totals 14 residues. The CDR3 reads CASSLSYMNTEAFF. The CDR3 DNA reads as TGTGCCAGCAGCTTAAGTTACATGAACACTGAAGCTTTCTTT.

This chain joins TRBV20-1 and TRBJ1-2; D remains unclear. This CDR3 has 13 residues. Germline V gives CDR1 DFQATT, CDR2 SNEGSKA (reference sequence). V was shortened by 3 bases and J by 1 base, with 9 bases between the two germline ends. In nucleotides, the CDR3 is TGCAGTGCTAGTAACAGAAATAACTATGGCTACACCTTC. Its translation: CSASNRNNYGYTF.

The chain carries TRBV27 and TRBJ2-5, with 9 positions matching TRBD2. Trimming cost V 0 bases and J 5 bases; bases outside gene matches: 7. This CDR3 is built from 16 residues. Looked up from germline, CDR1 is MNHEY and CDR2 is SMNVEV (reference sequence). Written as DNA, the CDR3 is TGTGCCAGCAGTTTATCGGTAGCGGGAGTATATGAGACCCAGTACTTC. Translation: CASSLSVAGVYETQYF.

This clonotype was counted a few times. The gene calls are TRBV7-6 and TRBJ2-5; D is tentatively TRBD1 or TRBD2 (5 bases each). The CDR3 loop spans 13 amino acids. Germline V gives CDR1 SGHVS, CDR2 FNYEAQ. V lost 5 bases and J lost 2, with 9 bases in between. The CDR3 bases are TGTGCCAGCAGCCAGGGAGATCAAGAGACCCAGTACTTC. Residues: CASSQGDQETQYF.